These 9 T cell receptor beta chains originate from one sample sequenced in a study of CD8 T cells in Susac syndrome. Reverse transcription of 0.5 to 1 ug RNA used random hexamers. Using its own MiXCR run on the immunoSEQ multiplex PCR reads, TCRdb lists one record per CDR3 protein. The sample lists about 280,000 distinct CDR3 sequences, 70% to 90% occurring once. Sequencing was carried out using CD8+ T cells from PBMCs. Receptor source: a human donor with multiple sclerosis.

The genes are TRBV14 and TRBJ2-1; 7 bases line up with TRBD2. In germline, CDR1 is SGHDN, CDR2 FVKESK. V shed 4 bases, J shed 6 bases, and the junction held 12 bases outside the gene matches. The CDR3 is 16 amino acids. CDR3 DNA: TGTGCCAGCAGCCTTTCTAGCGGTTATCTCTTCAATGAGCAGTTCTTC. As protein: CASSLSSGYLFNEQFF.

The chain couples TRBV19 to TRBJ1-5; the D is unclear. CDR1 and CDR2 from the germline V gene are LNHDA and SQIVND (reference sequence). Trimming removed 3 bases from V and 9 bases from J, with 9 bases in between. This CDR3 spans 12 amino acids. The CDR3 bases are TGTGCCAGTAGTATGGGAATGGGGCCCCAGCATTTT. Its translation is CASSMGMGPQHF. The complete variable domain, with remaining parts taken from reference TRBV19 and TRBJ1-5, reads DGGITQSPKYLFRKEGQNVTLSCEQNLNHDAMYWYRQDPGQGLRLIYYSQIVNDFQKGDIAEGYSVSREKKESFPLTVTSAQKNPTAFYLCASSMGMGPQHFGDGTRLSIL.

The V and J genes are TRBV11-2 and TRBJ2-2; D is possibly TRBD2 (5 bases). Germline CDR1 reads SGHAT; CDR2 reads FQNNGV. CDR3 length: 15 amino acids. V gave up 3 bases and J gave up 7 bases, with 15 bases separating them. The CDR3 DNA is TGTGCCAGCAGCTTTTTTAATCTAGCCGGCGGGGAGCTGTTTTTT. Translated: CASSFFNLAGGELFF.

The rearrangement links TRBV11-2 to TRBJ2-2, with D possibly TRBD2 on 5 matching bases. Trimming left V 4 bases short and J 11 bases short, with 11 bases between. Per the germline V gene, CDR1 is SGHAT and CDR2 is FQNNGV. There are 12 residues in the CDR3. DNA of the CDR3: TGTGCCAGCAGCTCCACGGGGTTAGAGCTGTTTTTT. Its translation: CASSSTGLELFF.

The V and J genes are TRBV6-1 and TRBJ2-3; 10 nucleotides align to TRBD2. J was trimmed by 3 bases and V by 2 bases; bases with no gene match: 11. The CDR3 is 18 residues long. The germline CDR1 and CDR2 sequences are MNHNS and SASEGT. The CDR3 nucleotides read TGTGCCAGCAGTGAAAAGTTCGGTAGCGGGAGGTGGACAGATACGCAGTATTTT. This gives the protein CASSEKFGSGRWTDTQYF.

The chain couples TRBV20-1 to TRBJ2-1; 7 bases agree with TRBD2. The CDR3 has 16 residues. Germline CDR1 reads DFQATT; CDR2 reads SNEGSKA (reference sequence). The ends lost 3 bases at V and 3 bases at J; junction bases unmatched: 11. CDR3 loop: CSASPPPGGSYNEQFF. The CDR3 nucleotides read TGCAGTGCTAGCCCTCCCCCAGGCGGGAGCTACAATGAGCAGTTCTTC.

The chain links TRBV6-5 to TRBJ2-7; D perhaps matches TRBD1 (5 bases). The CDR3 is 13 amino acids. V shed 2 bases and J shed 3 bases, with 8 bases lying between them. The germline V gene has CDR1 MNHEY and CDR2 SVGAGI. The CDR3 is CASSYGHYYEQYF. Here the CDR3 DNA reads TGTGCCAGCAGTTACGGACATTACTACGAGCAGTACTTC.

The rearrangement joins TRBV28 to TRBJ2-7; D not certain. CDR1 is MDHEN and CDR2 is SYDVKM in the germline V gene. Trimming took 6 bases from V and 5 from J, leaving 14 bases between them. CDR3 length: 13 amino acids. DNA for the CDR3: TGTGCCAGCAGCGTTCTAAAAAGGGACGAGCAGTACTTC. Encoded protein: CASSVLKRDEQYF. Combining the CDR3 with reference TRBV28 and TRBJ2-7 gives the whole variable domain DVKVTQSSRYLVKRTGEKVFLECVQDMDHENMFWYRQDPGLGLRLIYFSYDVKMKEKGDIPEGYSVSREKKERFSLILESASTNQTSMYLCASSVLKRDEQYFGPGTRLTVT.

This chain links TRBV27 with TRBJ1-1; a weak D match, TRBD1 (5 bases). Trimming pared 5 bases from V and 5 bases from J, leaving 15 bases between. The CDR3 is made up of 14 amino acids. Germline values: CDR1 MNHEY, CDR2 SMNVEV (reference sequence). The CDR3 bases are TGTGCCAGCAGTCTGGGACCCCGAAGGACTGAAGCTTTCTTT. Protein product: CASSLGPRRTEAFF.